These 9 T cell receptor beta chains share one sample of origin, sequenced in a study of cytomegalovirus exposure and HLA in healthy donors. Researchers ran the PCR with 60 Vbeta and 13 Jbeta primers. TCRdb keeps only in-frame clones here, not all; method: immunoSEQ multiplex PCR. The sample includes about 170,000 clones, about 81% of them seen just once. Sequencing was performed on PBMCs. Receptors were obtained from a girl between 5 and 17 years old in good health and CMV-seropositive.

V is TRBV2 and J is TRBJ1-1; TRBD1 is a possible D gene (5 bases). Trimming pared 7 bases from V and 4 bases from J, leaving 16 bases between. Germline V CDR1 and CDR2: SNHLY, FYNNEI. CDR3 length: 14 residues. CDR3 protein: CASNRQGSGTEAFF. CDR3 nucleotide sequence: TGTGCCAGCAACAGGCAGGGTAGTGGCACTGAAGCTTTCTTT.

The DNA of the CDR3 is TGTGCCAGCAGTCCGGACAGGGGGAGCCAGCCCCAGCATTTT. It yields the protein CASSPDRGSQPQHF. The chain has TRBV5-6 and TRBJ1-5, with 10 bases fitting TRBD1. The CDR3 contains 14 residues. J was trimmed by 7 bases and V by 5 bases; bases with no gene match: 6. Germline loops: CDR1 SGHDT, CDR2 YYEEEE.

The gene calls are TRBV28 and TRBJ1-1, with D tentatively TRBD1 (5 bases). V was shortened by 5 bases and J by 1 base, with 14 bases between the two germline ends. Germline loops: CDR1 MDHEN, CDR2 SYDVKM. This CDR3 is built from 15 residues. CDR3 region: CASSPIGGPNTEAFF. As DNA, the CDR3 is TGTGCCAGCAGTCCCATCGGGGGACCGAACACTGAAGCTTTCTTT.

The chain recombines TRBV10-3 with TRBJ2-7; D possibly corresponds to TRBD1 (5 bases). Germline values: CDR1 ENHRY, CDR2 SYGVKD. CDR3 length: 16 amino acids. V was shortened by 3 bases and J by 5 bases, with 20 bases between the two germline ends. The CDR3: CAISDPIREWQDEQYF. CDR3 sequence (DNA): TGTGCCATCAGTGACCCAATCAGGGAATGGCAAGACGAGCAGTACTTC.

The V gene is TRBV29-1, the J gene TRBJ1-2, with D tentatively TRBD1 (6 bases). This CDR3 spans 11 amino acids. The V end lost 4 bases, the J end lost 4 bases, and 7 bases lay between the germline ends. Germline CDR1 SQVTM, CDR2 ANQGSEA. The DNA for the CDR3 is TGCAGCGTTGGGGACATCTATGGCTACACCTTC. Its translation: CSVGDIYGYTF.

This clone was counted only a few times. The CDR3 reads CASSRGTGKGEKLFF. CDR3 nucleotide sequence: TGTGCCAGCAGTCGGGGGACAGGGAAGGGCGAAAAACTGTTTTTT. The chain uses TRBV6-6 and TRBJ1-4, with 9 bases aligning to TRBD1. Trimming removed 5 bases from V and 8 bases from J; junction bases left unmatched: 9. This CDR3 comprises 15 residues. Germline CDR1 and CDR2: MNHNY and SVGAGI (reference sequence).

This sequence joins TRBV10-2 and TRBJ1-5, with TRBD1 matching 8 bases. After removal of 4 bases from V and 4 bases from J, the junction contained 6 bases not matched to a gene. CDR1 and CDR2 from the germline V gene are WSHSY and SAAADI. The CDR3 has 15 residues. The CDR3 DNA reads as TGCGCCAGCAGTGCAGGGGGCGCTGGGAATCAGCCCCAGCATTTT. The encoded protein is CASSAGGAGNQPQHF.

This chain connects TRBV27 to TRBJ1-5; D gene ambiguous. CDR3 length: 18 amino acids. Trimming took off 4 bases at V and 0 bases at J, with 19 bases between the two ends. Looked up from germline, CDR1 is MNHEY and CDR2 is SMNVEV (reference sequence). The CDR3 DNA reads as TGTGCCAGCAGTTCGCTAACAGCCCCGAGCAGTAGCAATCAGCCCCAGCATTTT. Its protein is CASSSLTAPSSSNQPQHF.

V gene TRBV4-3 combines with J gene TRBJ1-2; D may be TRBD1 (6 bases). The CDR3 is 15 residues long. Trimming took 1 base from V and 4 from J, leaving 13 bases between them. Germline V gene data show CDR1 as LGHNA and CDR2 as YSLEER. The CDR3 DNA reads as TGCGCCAGCAGCCAAGCGGAACAGGGAATCTATGGCTACACCTTC. Translation gives CASSQAEQGIYGYTF.